This T cell receptor (beta chain) was found in a study of CD8+ T cells in alopecia areata. For the study at large: Treatment ran 6 to 18 months, with 6 months of follow-up afterward. General observations from the study: The study found TCR sharing across patients less clear than in mice, possibly for HLA reasons. Higher clonality than in normal scalp was seen in lesional scalp, especially alopecia totalis/universalis.

Worth noting for this clone: What it binds is not known.

Both CD4+ and CD8+ T cells were separated by sorting PBMCs. The CDR3 has 14 amino acids. The germline CDR1 and CDR2 sequences are SEHNR and FQNEAQ (reference sequence). V was shortened by 5 bases and J by 10 bases, with 21 bases between the two germline ends. Extracted RNA was reverse transcribed into cDNA, the sequencing template. Clones were read by immunoSEQ multiplex PCR, and TCRdb kept only the in-frame ones, dropping some. The sample yields 140,000 to 150,000 clones, 75% to 90% seen once. V is TRBV7-9 and J is TRBJ2-7, with a possible D match to TRBD2 (6 bases). The receptor was isolated from a human donor with alopecia areata. The specimen comprised CD8+ T cells sorted from blood, sampled at week 0. CDR3 sequence: CASSASGSPRGQYF. CDR3 coding DNA: TGTGCCAGCAGCGCAAGCGGGTCTCCCCGGGGACAGTACTTC.